This TCR beta chain was sequenced during a study of sequential checkpoint blockade in melanoma. CDR1 and CDR2 (germline): LGHNT, FRNRAP. This CDR3 contains 16 residues. J was trimmed by 2 bases and V by 4 bases; bases with no gene match: 4. Sequencing was performed with immunoSEQ multiplex PCR; in TCRdb, only in-frame clones are kept and a portion is missing. This sample carries 13,000 to 15,000 clones, around two thirds of them seen once, and the ten largest clones take 25% to 35%. The treatment here: randomized to nivolumab then ipilimumab (arm A) or the reverse (arm B). The sample in question was CD8+ T cells sorted from blood (inferred from file names), obtained from a patient given nivolumab and ipilimumab in sequence. The receptor was derived from a human donor with melanoma. The V and J genes are TRBV12-5 and TRBJ2-1; 11 positions match TRBD2. The CDR3 spells CASGSPGLAAYNEQFF. In nucleotides, the CDR3 is TGTGCTAGTGGTTCCCCGGGACTAGCGGCCTACAATGAGCAGTTCTTC.